This T cell receptor (beta chain) stems from a study of radiation and T cells in renal cell carcinoma. Sequencing used immunoSEQ multiplex PCR; TCRdb keeps in-frame clones, though not all of them. The table lists fewer than 200,000 clones, 88% of them singletons. Time point specified: blood 4 weeks post-SBRT, at nephrectomy. Treatment defined: 15 Gy SBRT to primary tumor, nephrectomy 4 weeks later. Serial blood draws occurred at baseline and 2 and 4 weeks post-SBRT. The tumor was a clear cell renal cell carcinoma. The germline gives CDR1 SGHKS, CDR2 YYEKEE (reference sequence). CDR3 length: 14 amino acids. After removal of 0 bases from V and 5 bases from J, the junction contained 2 bases not matched to a gene.

The chain recombines TRBV5-5 with TRBJ2-1; 7 bases map to TRBD2. The clonotype comes from a woman aged 45-60 years with renal cell carcinoma. Sample: blood, taken from a patient whose treatment included radiotherapy and nephrectomy. The CDR3 reads CASSLGLADNEQFF. Here the CDR3 DNA reads TGTGCCAGCAGCTTGGGGCTAGCGGACAATGAGCAGTTCTTC.